A single T cell receptor (beta chain) is shown here with its context. Its antigen is not identified. Patients with alopecia areata provided lesional scalp punch biopsies as well as peripheral blood. CD4+ and CD8+ T cells were sorted from PBMCs stained for CD3, CD4 and CD8. Extraction of RNA preceded its reverse transcription into cDNA, which served as the sequencing template. Only in-frame clones appear in the TCRdb table, and some are missing; sequencing was by immunoSEQ multiplex PCR. The profile shows roughly 150,000 clones, approximately 45% of them singletons. The data were obtained in a study of CD8+ T cells in alopecia areata. Between the trimmed V and J ends, which lost 0 bases and 7 bases, there was a span of 12 bases. The germline V gene has CDR1 SQVTM and CDR2 ANQGSEA. This CDR3 contains 13 residues. General study points: There were also resident alphabeta T cells of normal skin sequenced in scalp samples.

The rearrangement joins TRBV29-1 to TRBJ1-2; D remains unclear. The sample comprised CD4+ T cells sorted from blood. The sequence came from a human donor with alopecia areata. Here the CDR3 reads CSVEDPRTSGYTF. CDR3 DNA: TGCAGCGTTGAAGATCCCCGGACGAGTGGCTACACCTTC.